Following are 19 T cell receptor beta chains from one sample sequenced in a study of T cell responses to AZD1222 COVID-19 vaccine. Generated by immunoSEQ multiplex PCR, the TCRdb table keeps only in-frame clones and is missing some. In the table there are some 110,000 clones, more than 75% of which are singletons. The sample here was peripheral blood, taken 28 days after the second AZD1222 dose. The source is an adult who received the AZD1222 COVID-19 vaccine.

This clone was counted a single time. The chain joins TRBV7-9 to TRBJ2-5, with D possibly being TRBD1 or TRBD2 (5 bases each). V gave up 3 bases and J gave up 0 bases, with 8 bases separating them. Germline CDR1 reads SEHNR; CDR2 reads FQNEAQ (reference sequence). This CDR3 comprises 14 residues. This chain's CDR3 is CASSFGTDQETQYF. The CDR3, as DNA: TGTGCCAGCAGCTTCGGGACCGACCAAGAGACCCAGTACTTC.

The J gene is TRBJ2-1, the V gene TRBV6-2 or TRBV6-3; the match to TRBD2 covers 8 bases. The CDR3 extends over 19 amino acids. Germline CDR1 reads MNHEY; CDR2 reads SVGEGT. V trimming: 2 bases; J trimming: 9 bases; junction bases outside the gene matches: 21. The CDR3 sequence is CASSYPTSSGRGGDAEQFF. CDR3 DNA: TGTGCCAGCAGTTACCCGACCTCGAGCGGGAGAGGAGGGGACGCTGAGCAGTTCTTC.

Only one count was recorded for this clone. The V gene is TRBV4-2, the J gene TRBJ1-5; a weak D match, TRBD1 (6 bases). V lost 0 bases to trimming and J lost 5 bases, with 11 bases between them. Germline CDR1 is LGHNA and CDR2 is YNFKEQ. The CDR3 has 15 amino acids. In DNA, the CDR3 is TGTGCCAGCAGCCAAGAAAGGGGGACATATCAGCCCCAGCATTTT. Amino acid sequence: CASSQERGTYQPQHF.

Only one count was recorded for this clone. The chain joins TRBV7-3 to TRBJ1-4; D may be TRBD1 (5 bases). The CDR3 is made up of 16 amino acids. The V and J ends lost 2 bases and 0 bases respectively, with 10 bases between them. Per the germline V gene, CDR1 is SGHTA and CDR2 is FQGTGA. The CDR3 region has the DNA TGTGCCAGCAGCTTACTTCTGGGGGCAACTAATGAAAAACTGTTTTTT. It is translated as CASSLLLGATNEKLFF.

The V call is TRBV13, the J call TRBJ1-2; D remains ambiguous. Germline CDR1 PRHDT, CDR2 FYEKMQ (reference sequence). The V end was cut by 0 bases, the J end by 8 bases, with 13 bases between. The CDR3 totals 14 residues. DNA of the CDR3: TGTGCCAGCAGCTTAGGCCGGCAGCCCCGGGGCTACACCTTC. Translated: CASSLGRQPRGYTF.

The rearrangement links TRBV7-9 to TRBJ1-2, with D tentatively TRBD1 (6 bases). Germline V gene data show CDR1 as SEHNR and CDR2 as FQNEAQ (reference sequence). With 6 bases removed from V and 3 bases from J, the gap between germline ends came to 14 bases. The CDR3 covers 14 residues. The CDR3 is CASSSSGADYGYTF. In DNA form, the CDR3 reads TGTGCCAGCAGTTCGTCGGGGGCAGACTATGGCTACACCTTC.

V usage is TRBV2 and J usage is TRBJ2-7; TRBD1 or TRBD2 may be the D gene (6 bases each). The CDR3 has 15 amino acids. The V gene's germline CDR1 is SNHLY and CDR2 FYNNEI. V was cut by 8 bases and J by 0 bases, with 17 bases left in between. The CDR3 region has the DNA TGTGCCAGCTTGAGGCCGGGGGCGAGCTCCTACGAGCAGTACTTC. The encoded protein is CASLRPGASSYEQYF.

J is TRBJ2-5 and V is TRBV7-8; 8 nucleotides line up with TRBD1. The CDR3 is made up of 15 amino acids. Losses at the gene ends were 6 bases for V and 5 bases for J; bases not matched to a gene: 11. Per germline, CDR1 SGHVS and CDR2 FQNEAQ. Here the CDR3 reads CASRYDRGLMETQYF. DNA of the CDR3: TGTGCCAGCAGATACGACAGGGGATTGATGGAGACCCAGTACTTC.

The chain combines TRBV27 with TRBJ2-2; 8 bases line up with TRBD2. CDR1 is MNHEY, CDR2 SMNVEV, per germline (reference sequence). This CDR3 region has 15 residues. V shed 3 bases, J shed 1 base, and the junction held 1 base outside the gene matches. Written as DNA, the CDR3 is TGTGCCAGCAGTTTCGGGGGGGTGAACACCGGGGAGCTGTTTTTT. Amino acids: CASSFGGVNTGELFF.

V gene TRBV28 combines with J gene TRBJ1-5; D not certain. CDR3 length: 13 amino acids. The ends were cut back, 10 bases at V and 6 bases at J, with 16 bases in the middle. Germline lookup yields CDR1 MDHEN and CDR2 SYDVKM. This CDR3 is CATTNRVAQPQHF. The CDR3 nucleotides are TGTGCCACCACTAATAGGGTTGCTCAGCCCCAGCATTTT.

The V and J genes are TRBV28 and TRBJ1-1; TRBD1 might be the D (6 bases). V dropped 11 bases and J dropped 4 bases, with 17 bases sitting between them. Germline CDR1 is MDHEN and CDR2 is SYDVKM. CDR3 length equals 13 residues. The CDR3 bases are TGTGCCGGGGGCAGGGGAGAGGGCACTGAAGCTTTCTTT. This sequence encodes CAGGRGEGTEAFF. The full variable domain, with the rest looked up from reference TRBV28 and TRBJ1-1, is DVKVTQSSRYLVKRTGEKVFLECVQDMDHENMFWYRQDPGLGLRLIYFSYDVKMKEKGDIPEGYSVSREKKERFSLILESASTNQTSMYLCAGGRGEGTEAFFGQGTRLTVV.

The CDR3 is CASSLAGGRDTEAFF. CDR3 sequence (DNA): TGCGCCAGCAGCTTGGCCGGGGGAAGGGACACTGAAGCTTTCTTT. The gene calls are TRBV5-1 and TRBJ1-1, with D possibly TRBD1 on 5 matching bases. The CDR3 runs to 15 residues. Germline V gene data show CDR1 as SGHRS and CDR2 as YFSETQ. V was pared by 0 bases and J by 3 bases, with 12 bases between.

The chain links TRBV9 to TRBJ2-3, with D hard to call. Germline CDR1 SGDLS, CDR2 YYNGEE. The ends were cut back, 1 base at V and 7 bases at J, with 10 bases in the middle. CDR3 length equals 13 residues. Written as DNA, the CDR3 is TGTGCCAGCAGCGTACCGGAAGGACATACGCAGTATTTT. Translation gives CASSVPEGHTQYF.

The chain links TRBV28 to TRBJ1-1; maybe TRBD1 (5 bases). The ends were cut back, 10 bases at V and 10 bases at J, with 19 bases in the middle. CDR1 and CDR2 (germline): MDHEN, SYDVKM. The CDR3 extends over 12 amino acids. This chain's CDR3 is CATEPIDSGAFF. The CDR3 DNA reads as TGTGCCACCGAACCCATCGACAGCGGAGCTTTCTTT. Full variable domain (outside the CDR3, taken from reference TRBV28 and TRBJ1-1): DVKVTQSSRYLVKRTGEKVFLECVQDMDHENMFWYRQDPGLGLRLIYFSYDVKMKEKGDIPEGYSVSREKKERFSLILESASTNQTSMYLCATEPIDSGAFFGQGTRLTVV.

This chain joins TRBV6-6 and TRBJ1-6, with D possibly being TRBD1 (5 bases). The V gene's germline CDR1 is MNHNY and CDR2 SVGAGI (reference sequence). This CDR3 is 17 amino acids long. Trimming took off 5 bases at V and 4 bases at J, with 18 bases between the two ends. The CDR3 spells CASSPPRGRRYNSPLHF. CDR3 nucleotide sequence: TGTGCCAGCAGTCCTCCTCGGGGACGGAGATATAATTCACCCCTCCACTTT.

The V call is TRBV5-4, the J call TRBJ2-2; TRBD1 matches at 9 bases. Losses at the gene ends were 4 bases for V and 4 bases for J; bases not matched to a gene: 11. The CDR3 spans 17 residues. From germline, CDR1 is SGHNT and CDR2 YYREEE (reference sequence). This chain's CDR3 is CASSPPGQGSGTGELFF. CDR3 in DNA: TGTGCCAGCAGCCCTCCGGGACAGGGTTCGGGCACCGGGGAGCTGTTTTTT.

This clone was counted only a few times. V usage is TRBV6-4 and J usage is TRBJ2-3; 7 bases align to TRBD1. Germline V gene lookup returns CDR1 MRHNA and CDR2 SNTAGT. CDR3 length: 14 amino acids. With 3 bases clipped from V and 2 bases from J, the junction kept 2 bases outside the gene matches. CDR3 DNA: TGTGCCAGCAGTGAGGGACAGCCCACAGATACGCAGTATTTT. It encodes CASSEGQPTDTQYF.

In DNA, the CDR3 is TGTGCCAGCAGCACAATGGGGGCAGGGGCCAACGTCCTGACTTTC. Translating gives CASSTMGAGANVLTF. The chain recombines TRBV27 with TRBJ2-6; D is perhaps TRBD1 (6 bases). The V and J ends lost 6 bases and 4 bases respectively, with 13 bases between them. CDR1 and CDR2 from the germline V gene are MNHEY and SMNVEV (reference sequence). The CDR3 covers 15 residues.

The J gene is TRBJ2-1, the V gene TRBV7-3; D uncertain. The CDR3 is made up of 15 amino acids. V was trimmed by 2 bases and J by 2 bases, leaving 10 bases between them. CDR1 and CDR2 from the germline V gene are SGHTA and FQGTGA. Here the CDR3 DNA reads TGTGCCAGCAGCTTAGGGTCCGTTGCCTACAATGAGCAGTTCTTC. Translating gives CASSLGSVAYNEQFF. Using reference TRBV7-3 and TRBJ2-1 for the parts outside the CDR3, the full variable domain is GAGVSQTPSNKVTEKGKYVELRCDPISGHTALYWYRQSLGQGPEFLIYFQGTGAADDSGLPNDRFFAVRPEGSVSTLKIQRTERGDSAVYLCASSLGSVAYNEQFFGPGTRLTVL.